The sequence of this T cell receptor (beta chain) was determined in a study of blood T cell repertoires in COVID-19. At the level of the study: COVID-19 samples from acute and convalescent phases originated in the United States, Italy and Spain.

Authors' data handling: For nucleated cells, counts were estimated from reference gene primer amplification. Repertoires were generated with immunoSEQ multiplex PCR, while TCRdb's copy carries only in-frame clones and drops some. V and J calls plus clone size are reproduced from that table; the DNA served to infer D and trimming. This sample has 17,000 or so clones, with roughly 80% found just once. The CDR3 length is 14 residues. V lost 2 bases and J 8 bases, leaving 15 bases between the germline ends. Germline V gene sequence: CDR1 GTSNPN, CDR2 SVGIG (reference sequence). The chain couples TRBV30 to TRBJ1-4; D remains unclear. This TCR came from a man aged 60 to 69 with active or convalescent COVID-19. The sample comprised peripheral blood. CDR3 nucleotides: TGTGCCTGGAGTAGGGAGGGAGTCCAGGAAAAACTGTTTTTT. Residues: CAWSREGVQEKLFF.